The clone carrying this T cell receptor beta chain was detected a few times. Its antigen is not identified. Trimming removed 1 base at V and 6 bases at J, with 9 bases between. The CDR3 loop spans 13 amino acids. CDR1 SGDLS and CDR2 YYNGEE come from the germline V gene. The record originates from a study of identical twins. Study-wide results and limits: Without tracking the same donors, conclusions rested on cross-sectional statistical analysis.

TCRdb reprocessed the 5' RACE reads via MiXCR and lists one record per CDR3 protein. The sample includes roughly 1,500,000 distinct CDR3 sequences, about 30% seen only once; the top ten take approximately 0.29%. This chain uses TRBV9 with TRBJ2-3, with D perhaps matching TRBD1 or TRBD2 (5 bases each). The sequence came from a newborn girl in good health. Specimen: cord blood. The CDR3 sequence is CASSVKWGDTQYF. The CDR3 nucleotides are TGTGCCAGCAGCGTAAAATGGGGGGATACGCAGTATTTT.